The sample holds one count of the clone carrying this T cell receptor beta chain. Its specificity is unknown. The data originate from a study of cytomegalovirus exposure and HLA in healthy donors. Study-wide context: Genetic ancestry analysis placed around four fifths of the 398 donors that were genotyped in the Caucasian-associated cluster. Findings and caveats of the study: In a later analysis, TCR association rates varied by HLA locus: DRB1 most, HLA-C fewest.

The CDR3 spans 14 residues. The V end lost 0 bases, the J end lost 1 base, and 7 bases lay between the germline ends. Germline lookup yields CDR1 SGHNT and CDR2 YYREEE (reference sequence). Primers for the PCR totalled 60 Vbeta and 13 Jbeta. Profiling relied on immunoSEQ multiplex PCR, and the TCRdb table lists in-frame clones only, not all of them. The table includes 95,000 to 100,000 clones, about 80% detected once. The sequenced sample was PBMCs. The chain links TRBV5-4 to TRBJ1-1; D gene unclear. The sequence derives from a man between 35 and 55 years old in good health and CMV-seronegative. For the CDR3, the DNA is TGTGCCAGCAGCTTGGACAGTGCGAACACTGAAGCTTTCTTT. Amino acid sequence: CASSLDSANTEAFF.